This T cell receptor (beta chain) was retrieved from a study of control samples from healthy donors and cancer patients. The CDR3 runs to 12 residues. V was shortened by 10 bases and J by 4 bases, with 11 bases between the two germline ends. Germline CDR1 reads LNHDA; CDR2 reads SQIVND (reference sequence). The assay was immunoSEQ multiplex PCR, and TCRdb's table has in-frame clones only and misses some. There are 150,000 to 200,000 clones in the sample; over 85% occur only once, and around 1.6% lies in the top ten. The sample comprised blood. V is TRBV19 and J is TRBJ2-4; no definite D call. The clonotype originates from a man in his late teens or twenties in good health. The CDR3 spells CATEAGKNIQYF. In nucleotides, the CDR3 is TGTGCCACCGAGGCCGGGAAAAACATTCAGTACTTC.